The next 27 T cell receptor beta chains were all read from a single sample in a study of blood T cell repertoires in COVID-19. Using immunoSEQ multiplex PCR, the repertoire was profiled, and TCRdb retains in-frame clones only, with some absent. The repertoire includes about 48,000 clones, about four fifths of them detected once, and roughly 7% sits in the top ten. Sequencing was carried out using peripheral blood. Every receptor here comes from a man aged 35 to 55 with acute or convalescent COVID-19.

The V and J genes are TRBV6-6 and TRBJ2-1; D not resolved. Germline CDR1 MNHNY, CDR2 SVGAGI (reference sequence). Trimming left V 7 bases short and J 0 bases short, with 13 bases between. This CDR3 is 15 amino acids long. CDR3 coding DNA: TGTGCCAGCATTAGAGAGGAAAGCTCCTACAATGAGCAGTTCTTC. Protein: CASIREESSYNEQFF.

The J gene is TRBJ1-6, the V gene TRBV7-6; a possible D gene is TRBD1 (6 bases). This CDR3 is 15 amino acids long. With 5 bases removed from V and 10 bases from J, the gap between germline ends came to 18 bases. CDR1 is SGHVS, CDR2 FNYEAQ, per germline. The CDR3 nucleotides are TGTGCCAGCAGCCTCCTAACGGCAGGGGAATCACCCCTCCACTTT. Translated: CASSLLTAGESPLHF.

This chain joins TRBV3-1 (or the pseudogene TRBV3-2) and TRBJ2-5; tentatively, D is TRBD1 (6 bases). Germline CDR1 and CDR2: LGHDT and YNNKEL (reference sequence). This CDR3 has 16 amino acids. Trimming stripped 3 bases from V and 2 bases from J, with 16 bases between. DNA for the CDR3: TGTGCCAGCAGCCAGCTTGGGACGGGACAACAAGAGACCCAGTACTTC. It codes for CASSQLGTGQQETQYF.

The table lists this clone with a count of one. CDR3 in amino acids: CASSFSRRNNSPLHF. The DNA for the CDR3 is TGTGCCAGCAGCTTCTCACGGAGGAATAATTCACCCCTCCACTTT. The chain is built from TRBV5-6 and TRBJ1-6, with no clear D. Looked up from germline, CDR1 is SGHDT and CDR2 is YYEEEE. Between the trimmed V and J ends, which lost 2 bases and 5 bases, there was a span of 11 bases. The CDR3 covers 15 residues.

The chain employs TRBV7-8 and TRBJ2-5; 10 nucleotides line up with TRBD2. With V trimmed by 1 base and J by 2 bases, 7 bases remained unmatched. The CDR3 extends over 17 amino acids. Germline values: CDR1 SGHVS, CDR2 FQNEAQ. Written as DNA, the CDR3 is TGTGCCAGCAGCTTAGGTCCCAGCGGGGGGGGTCAAGAGACCCAGTACTTC. Protein sequence: CASSLGPSGGGQETQYF.

This chain links TRBV7-2 with TRBJ2-1, with a possible D match to TRBD2 (6 bases). CDR1 is SGHTA, CDR2 FQGNSA, per germline. The CDR3 extends over 13 amino acids. V lost 7 bases to trimming and J lost 7 bases, with 14 bases between them. The CDR3 DNA follows: TGTGCCAGCACATCCCTACGGGGGAATGAGCAGTTCTTC. This gives the protein CASTSLRGNEQFF.

The V and J genes are TRBV4-1 and TRBJ1-2; 8 bases fit TRBD1. The CDR3 extends over 15 amino acids. The J segment lost 4 bases and the V segment lost 3 bases, leaving 7 bases of the junction unmatched. The germline V gene has CDR1 MGHRA and CDR2 YSYEKL. The CDR3 here is CASSHSTGVRYGYTF. The CDR3 DNA is TGCGCCAGCAGCCACTCGACAGGGGTACGCTATGGCTACACCTTC.

This clone was seen a single time. This chain connects TRBV9 to TRBJ1-2; 7 bases are a match to TRBD1. Per germline, CDR1 SGDLS and CDR2 YYNGEE. This CDR3 region has 15 residues. The V gene end was trimmed by 3 bases and the J gene end by 8 bases; junction bases not matched to a gene: 13. CDR3 region: CASSGGGSPLGGYTF. CDR3 bases: TGTGCCAGCAGCGGAGGGGGCAGTCCCCTGGGGGGCTACACCTTC.

Here the CDR3 DNA reads TGTGCCATCAGTGAGTCGGGGGGGAGCAATCAGCCCCAGCATTTT. This translates into CAISESGGSNQPQHF. The chain has TRBV10-3 and TRBJ1-5; D perhaps matches TRBD1 (5 bases). The CDR3 length is 15 residues. The V and J ends lost 0 bases and 1 base respectively, with 7 bases between them. CDR1 is ENHRY and CDR2 is SYGVKD in the germline V gene.

The chain couples TRBV28 to TRBJ2-5; 7 nucleotides match TRBD1. Germline V gene data show CDR1 as MDHEN and CDR2 as SYDVKM. The CDR3 spans 13 residues. V gave up 6 bases and J gave up 7 bases; unmatched junction bases: 8. The CDR3: CASRPGTEATQYF. The CDR3, as DNA: TGTGCCAGCAGGCCCGGGACAGAGGCGACCCAGTACTTC.

The chain links TRBV5-5 to TRBJ1-1, with TRBD1 as a possible D gene (6 bases). The CDR3 covers 15 residues. Germline CDR1 SGHKS, CDR2 YYEKEE (reference sequence). Trimming removed 2 bases from V and 5 bases from J, with 16 bases in between. CDR3 loop: CASSFGQSRGTEAFF. The CDR3 bases are TGTGCCAGCAGCTTTGGACAGTCCCGAGGGACTGAAGCTTTCTTT.

The chain links TRBV11-2 to TRBJ1-2, with 10 bases fitting TRBD1. V lost 4 bases and J lost 4; bases outside the gene matches: 3. Germline-derived CDR1 and CDR2 are SGHAT and FQNNGV. CDR3 size: 14 residues. CDR3 coding DNA: TGTGCCAGCAGCTCGGGACAGGGGCCCTATGGCTACACCTTC. It specifies CASSSGQGPYGYTF.

This clone was observed a handful of times. V and J are TRBV5-1 and TRBJ2-7, with 8 nucleotides matching TRBD2. Looked up from germline, CDR1 is SGHRS and CDR2 is YFSETQ. This CDR3 has 17 amino acids. V was clipped by 1 base and J by 4 bases; unmatched bases: 13. The CDR3 loop reads CASSLPREGRYYYEQYF. DNA of the CDR3: TGCGCCAGCAGCTTGCCCCGGGAGGGGAGATATTATTACGAGCAGTACTTC.

V gene TRBV12-3 or TRBV12-4 combines with J gene TRBJ2-7; possibly TRBD1 for D (5 bases). The germline V and J ends were trimmed by 2 bases and 7 bases, with 12 bases remaining between them. This CDR3 region has 13 residues. Here the CDR3 DNA reads TGTGCCAGCAGTTTACGCAGGGCAGATGAGCAGTACTTC. Amino acids: CASSLRRADEQYF.

The chain uses TRBV6-5 and TRBJ2-7, with 10 bases that match TRBD1. The CDR3 consists of 15 residues. The V gene end was trimmed by 6 bases and the J gene end by 5 bases; junction bases not matched to a gene: 10. Germline lookup yields CDR1 MNHEY and CDR2 SVGAGI. The CDR3 sequence: CASSRDRGRPNEQYF. Here the CDR3 DNA reads TGTGCCAGCAGCCGGGACAGGGGTAGGCCGAACGAGCAGTACTTC.

The chain is built from TRBV5-5 and TRBJ1-1; the D is unclear. Germline lookup yields CDR1 SGHKS and CDR2 YYEKEE (reference sequence). This CDR3 contains 14 residues. Trimming removed 0 bases at V and 1 base at J, with 7 bases between. The CDR3 DNA follows: TGTGCCAGCAGCTTGGTCGTAGCGAACACTGAAGCTTTCTTT. It specifies CASSLVVANTEAFF.

The J gene is TRBJ2-5, the V gene TRBV15, with 9 bases lining up with TRBD1. The CDR3 consists of 16 residues. Trimming at V came to 0 bases and at J to 4 bases, leaving 6 bases not matched to a gene. Germline V CDR1 and CDR2: LNHNV, YYDKDF (reference sequence). For the CDR3, the DNA is TGTGCCACCAGCAGAGATCTTACAGGGGGCCGAGAGACCCAGTACTTC. The encoded protein is CATSRDLTGGRETQYF.

This clone was seen a single time. The chain carries TRBV30 and TRBJ1-2, with a possible D match to TRBD1 (6 bases). The ends were cut back, 0 bases at V and 4 bases at J, with 9 bases in the middle. Germline CDR1 and CDR2: GTSNPN and SVGIG (reference sequence). The CDR3 is 13 residues long. CDR3 coding DNA: TGTGCCTGGAGTGTGCAGGGGCTCTATGGCTACACCTTC. Its protein is CAWSVQGLYGYTF.

This clone has just one count. The chain carries TRBV5-6 and TRBJ1-1; 9 nucleotides align to TRBD1. Looked up from germline, CDR1 is SGHDT and CDR2 is YYEEEE. The CDR3 has 17 residues. V trimming: 1 base; J trimming: 3 bases; junction bases outside the gene matches: 10. The CDR3 region is CASSLKRVQGADTEAFF. CDR3 in DNA: TGTGCCAGCAGCTTGAAGAGGGTACAGGGGGCGGACACTGAAGCTTTCTTT.

This clone was counted a few times. The gene calls are TRBV12-3 or TRBV12-4 and TRBJ1-2; 7 positions agree with TRBD1. The CDR3 has 13 residues. V was clipped by 6 bases and J by 4 bases; unmatched bases: 5. CDR3 in amino acids: CASSDRASYGYTF. The CDR3 region has the DNA TGTGCCAGCAGCGACAGGGCCTCCTATGGCTACACCTTC.

The rearrangement uses TRBV5-1 and TRBJ1-5, with D perhaps TRBD1 (5 bases). Germline values: CDR1 SGHRS, CDR2 YFSETQ. The CDR3 spans 14 residues. Between the trimmed V and J ends, which lost 4 bases and 0 bases, there was a span of 8 bases. CDR3 sequence (DNA): TGCGCCAGCAGCCCGGGGGGTAGCAATCAGCCCCAGCATTTT. It is translated as CASSPGGSNQPQHF.

The J gene is TRBJ1-5, the V gene TRBV6-5, with 7 bases matching TRBD1. This CDR3 is 13 amino acids long. In germline, CDR1 is MNHEY, CDR2 SVGAGI. With V trimmed by 6 bases and J by 6 bases, 5 bases remained unmatched. The CDR3 sequence is CASSIQGGQPQHF. The CDR3 bases are TGTGCCAGCAGCATTCAGGGGGGTCAGCCCCAGCATTTT.

Only a few counts were recorded for this clone. The V and J genes are TRBV7-9 and TRBJ1-1, with 9 bases fitting TRBD1. The germline V gene has CDR1 SEHNR and CDR2 FQNEAQ (reference sequence). Germline trimming cut 4 bases from V and 0 bases from J; bases unmatched to any gene: 3. The CDR3 has 15 residues. The DNA for the CDR3 is TGTGCCAGCAGCTCGGGACAGGGTATGAACACTGAAGCTTTCTTT. The encoded protein is CASSSGQGMNTEAFF.

The chain joins TRBV29-1 to TRBJ2-6, with D unclear. The CDR3 covers 14 residues. Germline lookup yields CDR1 SQVTM and CDR2 ANQGSEA. V lost 4 bases and J lost 3, with 10 bases in between. The CDR3 protein is CSVVHGFGANVLTF. The CDR3 DNA sequence: TGCAGCGTTGTTCACGGGTTTGGGGCCAACGTCCTGACTTTC. Filled out from reference TRBV29-1 and TRBJ2-6, the complete variable domain reads SAVISQKPSRDICQRGTSLTIQCQVDSQVTMMFWYRQQPGQSLTLIATANQGSEATYESGFVIDKFPISRPNLTFSTLTVSNMSPEDSSIYLCSVVHGFGANVLTFGAGSRLTVL.

The rearrangement links TRBV7-2 to TRBJ1-2; TRBD1 aligns across 8 bases. The CDR3 sequence is 14 residues long. Trimming at V came to 5 bases and at J to 5 bases, leaving 7 bases not matched to a gene. Germline loops: CDR1 SGHTA, CDR2 FQGNSA. The CDR3 DNA is TGTGCCAGCAGCGGCGACAGGGGACTATATGGCTACACCTTC. It codes for CASSGDRGLYGYTF.

The chain joins TRBV6-4 to TRBJ1-6; D might be TRBD1 (5 bases). Per the germline V gene, CDR1 is MRHNA and CDR2 is SNTAGT. V lost 4 bases and J lost 9, with 13 bases in between. The CDR3 length is 14 residues. CDR3: CASSVGPGISPLHF. The CDR3 region has the DNA TGTGCCAGCAGTGTAGGACCAGGGATTTCACCCCTCCACTTT.

The chain uses TRBV9 and TRBJ2-3; 7 bases are shared with TRBD2. With 0 bases clipped from V and 5 bases from J, the junction kept 6 bases outside the gene matches. This CDR3 spans 15 amino acids. Germline V CDR1 and CDR2: SGDLS, YYNGEE. CDR3 in amino acids: CASSVGSGGVDTQYF. CDR3 bases: TGTGCCAGCAGCGTAGGATCGGGGGGAGTAGATACGCAGTATTTT.